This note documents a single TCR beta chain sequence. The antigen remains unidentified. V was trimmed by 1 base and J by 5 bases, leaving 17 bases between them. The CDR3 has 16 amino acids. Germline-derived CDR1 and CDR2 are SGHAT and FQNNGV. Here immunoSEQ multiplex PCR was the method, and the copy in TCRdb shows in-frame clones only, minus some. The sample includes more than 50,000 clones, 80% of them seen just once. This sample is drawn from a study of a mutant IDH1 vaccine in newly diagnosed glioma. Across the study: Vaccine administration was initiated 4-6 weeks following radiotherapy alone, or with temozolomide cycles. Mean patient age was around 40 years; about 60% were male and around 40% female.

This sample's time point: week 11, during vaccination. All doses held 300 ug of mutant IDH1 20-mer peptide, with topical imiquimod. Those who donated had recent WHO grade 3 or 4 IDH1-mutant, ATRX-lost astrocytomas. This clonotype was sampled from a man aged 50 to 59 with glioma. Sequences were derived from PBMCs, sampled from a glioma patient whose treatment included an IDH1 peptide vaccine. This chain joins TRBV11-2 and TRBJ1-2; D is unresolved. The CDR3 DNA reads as TGTGCCAGCAGCTTAGTTAGTGGCAGCCGGGGTTATGGCTACACCTTC. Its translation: CASSLVSGSRGYGYTF.